Below, 23 T cell receptor beta chains from the same sample are listed, as sequenced in a study of HIV-infected children after antiretroviral therapy interruption. Described treatment: PENTA 11 planned treatment interruption arm or continuous ART arm. Unique molecular identifiers were included in an RNA-based 3' RACE TCR library. TCRdb recomputed calls from the 3' RACE reads with MiXCR, one row per CDR3 protein. The repertoire holds around 50,000 distinct CDR3 sequences, with roughly 4.5% as singletons. The starting material was CD45RA+ CD4+ T cells from PBMCs, pooled from several time points, obtained from a donor given antiretroviral therapy, either interrupted or continuous. Documented subset: naive CD4+ CD45RA+ CD45RO- T cells. The receptors shown here come from a pool of human donors with HIV.

The chain is built from TRBV12-3 or TRBV12-4 and TRBJ2-6; D remains ambiguous. CDR3 length equals 15 residues. V was clipped by 5 bases and J by 2 bases, with 10 bases between them. The CDR3 nucleotides read TGTGCCAGCAGTCCCGGGTCCGCTGGGGCCAACGTCCTGACTTTC. Its protein is CASSPGSAGANVLTF.

This chain joins TRBV20-1 and TRBJ2-7; D is tentatively TRBD1 or TRBD2 (5 bases each). Germline CDR1 and CDR2: DFQATT and SNEGSKA (reference sequence). The V end was cut by 3 bases, the J end by 2 bases, with 17 bases between. The CDR3 has 15 amino acids. CDR3 region: CSASPGTQLPYEQYF. The CDR3 nucleotides read TGCAGTGCTAGCCCAGGGACCCAACTTCCCTACGAGCAGTACTTC.

This clonotype has a count of ten or more. The V call is TRBV7-7, the J call TRBJ2-3; D may be TRBD2 (7 bases). CDR3 length: 15 amino acids. V lost 4 bases, J lost 1 base, and 12 bases lay in between. Per the germline V gene, CDR1 is SSHAT and CDR2 is FNYEAQ (reference sequence). The CDR3 spells CASSSGGAGTDTQYF. DNA of the CDR3: TGTGCCAGCAGCTCTGGGGGGGCCGGCACAGATACGCAGTATTTT. The variable domain in full, with the rest retrieved from reference TRBV7-7 and TRBJ2-3, is GAGVSQSPRYKVTKRGQDVTLRCDPISSHATLYWYQQALGQGPEFLTYFNYEAQPDKSGLPSDRFSAERPEGSISTLTIQRTEQRDSAMYRCASSSGGAGTDTQYFGPGTRLTVL.

This clonotype was detected ten times or more. The chain couples TRBV28 to TRBJ2-1; D gene ambiguous. The germline V gene has CDR1 MDHEN and CDR2 SYDVKM. V was clipped by 9 bases and J by 1 base, with 13 bases between them. The CDR3 is 14 residues long. The CDR3 DNA is TGTGCCAGTATGTATGAAGGGTCCTACAATGAGCAGTTCTTC. Translated, it gives CASMYEGSYNEQFF. Complete variable domain (other parts from reference TRBV28 and TRBJ2-1): DVKVTQSSRYLVKRTGEKVFLECVQDMDHENMFWYRQDPGLGLRLIYFSYDVKMKEKGDIPEGYSVSREKKERFSLILESASTNQTSMYLCASMYEGSYNEQFFGPGTRLTVL.

The V and J genes are TRBV6-6 and TRBJ1-1; TRBD1 agrees at 11 bases. Unmatched junction bases numbered 7, after V lost 6 bases and J lost 7 bases. Germline lookup yields CDR1 MNHNY and CDR2 SVGAGI (reference sequence). The CDR3 runs to 14 residues. The CDR3 DNA follows: TGTGCCAGCAGCGGGACAGGGGGAGGTGGTGAAGCTTTCTTT. This sequence encodes CASSGTGGGGEAFF.

This clonotype was observed a handful of times. The chain combines TRBV7-3 with TRBJ2-6; D is undetermined. The V end was cut by 5 bases, the J end by 1 base, with 12 bases between. Germline CDR1 and CDR2: SGHTA and FQGTGA. The CDR3 length is 16 residues. The CDR3 protein is CASSHNAFSGANVLTF. The CDR3, as DNA: TGTGCCAGCAGCCATAATGCGTTTTCTGGGGCCAACGTCCTGACTTTC.

V and J are TRBV10-1 and TRBJ2-1, with D maybe TRBD2 (6 bases). Per germline, CDR1 WNHNN and CDR2 SYGVQD (reference sequence). The CDR3 extends over 14 amino acids. V gave up 8 bases and J gave up 0 bases, with 11 bases separating them. The CDR3 loop reads CASCGESSYNEQFF. CDR3 coding DNA: TGCGCCAGCTGCGGGGAGAGCTCCTACAATGAGCAGTTCTTC.

This clonotype was recorded a few times. V usage is TRBV20-1 and J usage is TRBJ1-4; no definite D call. Germline lookup yields CDR1 DFQATT and CDR2 SNEGSKA (reference sequence). This CDR3 has 13 residues. Trimming left V 6 bases short and J 5 bases short, with 13 bases between. CDR3 sequence: CSAPPGVNEKLFF. DNA for the CDR3: TGCAGTGCACCGCCGGGAGTGAATGAAAAACTGTTTTTT.

Ten or more counts support this clonotype. V is TRBV4-1 and J is TRBJ1-6; D unclear. The CDR3 has 15 amino acids. Between the trimmed V and J ends, which lost 3 bases and 9 bases, there was a span of 15 bases. CDR1 is MGHRA, CDR2 YSYEKL, per germline. The CDR3 is CASSHPRGEFSPLHF. Written as DNA, the CDR3 is TGCGCCAGCAGCCATCCCCGCGGGGAATTTTCACCCCTCCACTTT.

This clonotype was seen at least ten times. The chain carries TRBV6-1 and TRBJ1-4; 7 bases agree with TRBD1. V was clipped by 7 bases and J by 3 bases; unmatched bases: 17. Germline assignment: CDR1 MNHNS and CDR2 SASEGT. The CDR3 has 18 amino acids. The CDR3 DNA reads as TGTGCCAGCACACGAAACTTAATTAGGACAGGCCCTAATGAAAAACTGTTTTTT. Residues: CASTRNLIRTGPNEKLFF.

This clonotype was counted ten times or more. The chain combines TRBV12-3 or TRBV12-4 with TRBJ2-1, with D possibly being TRBD1 (6 bases). The CDR3 totals 14 residues. The ends were cut back, 6 bases at V and 10 bases at J, with 19 bases in the middle. The DNA for the CDR3 is TGTGCCAGCAGCCCACAGGGCCCTCCGAGCGAGCAGTTCTTC. It yields the protein CASSPQGPPSEQFF.

In its sample, this clonotype was seen many times. The genes are TRBV20-1 and TRBJ2-3, with 7 bases lining up with TRBD1. In germline, CDR1 is DFQATT, CDR2 SNEGSKA (reference sequence). The CDR3 runs 14 residues. J gave up 4 bases and V 1 base, and 5 bases lay outside the gene matches. The CDR3 coding sequence is TGCAGTGCTAGAGTTAACAGGGGAGCAGATACGCAGTATTTT. It encodes CSARVNRGADTQYF.

This clonotype was recorded many times. This chain uses TRBV15 with TRBJ2-7; the D is unclear. Trimming took off 1 base at V and 1 base at J, with 11 bases between the two ends. The CDR3 covers 15 residues. The V gene's germline CDR1 is LNHNV and CDR2 YYDKDF (reference sequence). This chain's CDR3 is CATSRGSPESYEQYF. The CDR3 bases are TGTGCCACCAGCAGAGGGTCCCCGGAGTCCTACGAGCAGTACTTC.

This clonotype was observed at least ten times. This chain uses TRBV7-2 with TRBJ2-7; TRBD2 matches 10 bases. Germline CDR1 and CDR2: SGHTA and FQGNSA. The CDR3 runs to 13 residues. The J segment lost 10 bases and the V segment lost 7 bases, leaving 10 bases of the junction unmatched. DNA of the CDR3: TGTGCCAGCACCATAGCGGGGGGCCTTCCCCAGTACTTC. Amino acids: CASTIAGGLPQYF.

There are many counts of this clonotype. This rearrangement joins TRBV2 to TRBJ1-5; possible D gene TRBD1, 5 bases. With 6 bases removed from V and 4 bases from J, the gap between germline ends came to 10 bases. The length of the CDR3 is 13 residues. Germline V CDR1 and CDR2: SNHLY, FYNNEI. In DNA, the CDR3 is TGTGCCAGCAGGGGGACGGAGAATCAGCCCCAGCATTTT. It is translated as CASRGTENQPQHF.

This clonotype was counted many times. The rearrangement joins TRBV28 to TRBJ1-1, with D possibly matching TRBD1 (6 bases). V was pared by 9 bases and J by 1 base, with 9 bases between. Germline lookup yields CDR1 MDHEN and CDR2 SYDVKM. CDR3 length equals 12 residues. This CDR3 reads CASADRNTEAFF. DNA for the CDR3: TGTGCCAGTGCGGACAGGAACACTGAAGCTTTCTTT.

The table lists this clonotype with many counts. The chain links TRBV2 to TRBJ1-3, with TRBD1 matching 7 bases. From germline, CDR1 is SNHLY and CDR2 FYNNEI. The CDR3 extends over 18 amino acids. After removal of 11 bases from V and 0 bases from J, the junction contained 19 bases not matched to a gene. CDR3 residues: CAYTPGLGTANSGNTIYF. CDR3 nucleotides: TGTGCCTACACACCAGGTCTCGGGACAGCGAACTCTGGAAACACCATATATTTT.

This clonotype was detected many times. CDR3 protein: CASSPPGSLNEQFF. In DNA, the CDR3 is TGTGCCAGCAGCCCCCCAGGCTCCCTCAATGAGCAGTTCTTC. The chain combines TRBV3-1 with TRBJ2-1; D remains ambiguous. V lost 4 bases and J 6 bases, leaving 13 bases between the germline ends. CDR1 is LGHDT, CDR2 YNNKEL, per germline (reference sequence). The CDR3 has 14 amino acids.

This clonotype was picked up a small number of times. The chain is built from TRBV28 and TRBJ1-2; 9 bases align to TRBD1. The CDR3 has 15 residues. CDR1 and CDR2 (germline): MDHEN, SYDVKM. The ends lost 5 bases at V and 7 bases at J; junction bases unmatched: 11. CDR3 loop: CASSSQSTGGFGYTF. CDR3 bases: TGTGCCAGCAGTAGCCAATCTACAGGGGGCTTTGGCTACACCTTC.

Many counts were recorded for this clonotype. The J gene is TRBJ2-1, the V gene TRBV2, with 13 bases aligning to TRBD2. V gave up 5 bases and J gave up 7 bases; unmatched junction bases: 5. Per the germline V gene, CDR1 is SNHLY and CDR2 is FYNNEI. CDR3 length: 15 amino acids. DNA for the CDR3: TGTGCCAGCAGTTGGACTAGCGGGGGTTCGAATGAGCAGTTCTTC. Its protein is CASSWTSGGSNEQFF. Looking up the rest from reference TRBV2 and TRBJ2-1 gives the full variable domain: EPEVTQTPSHQVTQMGQEVILRCVPISNHLYFYWYRQILGQKVEFLVSFYNNEISEKSEIFDDQFSVERPDGSNFTLKIRSTKLEDSAMYFCASSWTSGGSNEQFFGPGTRLTVL.

This clonotype was observed many times. The V call is TRBV7-9, the J call TRBJ1-3; D is possibly TRBD1 (5 bases). CDR3 length: 15 amino acids. Germline V gene data show CDR1 as SEHNR and CDR2 as FQNEAQ (reference sequence). With 3 bases removed from V and 0 bases from J, the gap between germline ends came to 9 bases. The CDR3 DNA follows: TGTGCCAGCAGCTTCGGGGCCAGCTCTGGAAACACCATATATTTT. As protein: CASSFGASSGNTIYF. Filled out from reference TRBV7-9 and TRBJ1-3, the complete variable domain reads DTGVSQNPRHKITKRGQNVTFRCDPISEHNRLYWYRQTLGQGPEFLTYFQNEAQLEKSRLLSDRFSAERPKGSFSTLEIQRTEQGDSAMYLCASSFGASSGNTIYFGEGSWLTVV.

Many counts were recorded for this clonotype. The chain employs TRBV10-3 and TRBJ1-1; D gene ambiguous. CDR1 and CDR2 from the germline V gene are ENHRY and SYGVKD. Trimming removed 0 bases at V and 3 bases at J, with 5 bases between. CDR3 length: 13 residues. CDR3 in DNA: TGTGCCATCAGTGAGTCGGCAGACACTGAAGCTTTCTTT. It translates to CAISESADTEAFF.

The table lists this clonotype with many counts. This rearrangement joins TRBV6-1 to TRBJ2-2, with D unresolved. The CDR3 consists of 14 residues. The germline V and J ends were trimmed by 3 bases and 2 bases, with 7 bases remaining between them. CDR1 is MNHNS, CDR2 SASEGT, per germline. CDR3 DNA sequence: TGTGCCAGCAGTGAGGGCAGTAACACCGGGGAGCTGTTTTTT. Translating gives CASSEGSNTGELFF.